The T cell receptor (beta chain) described here comes from a study of neoadjuvant anti-PD-1 for oral cavity cancer. About the study: Non-progressing patients received a fourth nivolumab dose near day 43, then surgery on days 50-56. Study-wide results and caveats: Treg/Th17 ratio rose with pretreatment blood and fell with post-treatment tumor TCRbeta clonality.

Of note for this clone: What it binds is unknown.

Germline-derived CDR1 and CDR2 are LGHNA and YNFKEQ. The CDR3 has 15 residues. V trimming: 0 bases; J trimming: 10 bases; junction bases outside the gene matches: 10. Six replicates per PBMC sample, mostly from 480 ng of genomic DNA. Here immunoSEQ multiplex PCR was the method, and the copy in TCRdb shows in-frame clones only, minus some. Among some 70,000 clones listed, roughly 85% were seen once. Documented time point: after neoadjuvant nivolumab, at surgical resection. Cohort: HPV-negative, locally advanced oral cavity squamous cell carcinoma patients. The sample here was PBMCs, taken after nivolumab (anti-PD-1) treatment. This rearrangement joins TRBV4-2 to TRBJ2-7, with TRBD2 matching 9 bases. This clonotype was obtained from a person between 40 and 85 years old with oral cavity squamous cell carcinoma. CDR3 protein: CASSQEGGSGRAQYF. The CDR3 bases are TGTGCCAGCAGCCAAGAAGGAGGTAGCGGGAGAGCCCAGTACTTC.